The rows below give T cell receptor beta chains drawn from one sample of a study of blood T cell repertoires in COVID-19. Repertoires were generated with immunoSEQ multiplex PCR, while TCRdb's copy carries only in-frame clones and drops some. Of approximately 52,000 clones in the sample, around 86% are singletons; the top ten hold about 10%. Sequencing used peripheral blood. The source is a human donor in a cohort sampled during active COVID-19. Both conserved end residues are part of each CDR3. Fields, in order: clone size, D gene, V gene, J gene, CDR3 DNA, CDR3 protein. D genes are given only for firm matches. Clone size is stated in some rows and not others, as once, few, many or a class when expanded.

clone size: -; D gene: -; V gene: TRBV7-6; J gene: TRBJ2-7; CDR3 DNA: TGTGCCAGCAGCTTAGCGGGGGCAGGGCAGAGTTACGAGCAGTACTTC; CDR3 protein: CASSLAGAGQSYEQYF
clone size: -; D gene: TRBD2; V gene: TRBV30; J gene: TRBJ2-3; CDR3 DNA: TGTGCCTGTAGGGGACTAATCACAGATACGCAGTATTTT; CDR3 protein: CACRGLITDTQYF
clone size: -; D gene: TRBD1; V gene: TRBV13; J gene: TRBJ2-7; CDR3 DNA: TGTGCCAGCAGCTTACTCGTCCGCCAGGGGGTAAACGAGCAGTACTTC; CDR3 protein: CASSLLVRQGVNEQYF
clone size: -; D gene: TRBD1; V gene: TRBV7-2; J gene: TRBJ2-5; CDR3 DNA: TGTGCCAGCAGTCTGCCCGGGACAGGGGGCAGTAAGACCCAGTACTTC; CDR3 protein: CASSLPGTGGSKTQYF
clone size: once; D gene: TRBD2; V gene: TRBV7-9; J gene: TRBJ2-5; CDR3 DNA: TGTGCCAGCAGACCGAAACTAGCGGCACGACAAGAGACCCAGTACTTC; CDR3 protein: CASRPKLAARQETQYF
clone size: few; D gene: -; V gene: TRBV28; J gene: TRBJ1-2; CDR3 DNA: TGTGCCAGCAGTTATTTAACGGGCCCAGGGACCTTC; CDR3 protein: CASSYLTGPGTF
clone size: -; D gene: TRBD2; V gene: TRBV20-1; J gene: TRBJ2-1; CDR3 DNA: TGCAGCGCTAGTCGGGGACTAGTTTTGGCTGAGCAGTTCTTC; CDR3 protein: CSASRGLVLAEQFF
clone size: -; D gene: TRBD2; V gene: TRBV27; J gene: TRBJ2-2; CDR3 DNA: TGTGCCAGCAGTTTAATACCTAGCGGAATTGGTACCGGGGAGCTGTTTTTT; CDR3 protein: CASSLIPSGIGTGELFF
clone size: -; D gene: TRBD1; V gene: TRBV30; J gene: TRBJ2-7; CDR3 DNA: TGTGCCTGGAGTACTGGACAGGGGCCAAACGAGCAGTACTTC; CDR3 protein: CAWSTGQGPNEQYF
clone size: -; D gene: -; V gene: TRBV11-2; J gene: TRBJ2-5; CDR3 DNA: TGTGCCAGCAGCTTAGATCTGGGGGGTCAAGAGACCCAGTACTTC; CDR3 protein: CASSLDLGGQETQYF
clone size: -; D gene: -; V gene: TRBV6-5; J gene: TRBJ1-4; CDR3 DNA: TGTGCCAGCAAGAAGTCAGCAACTAATGAAAAACTGTTTTTT; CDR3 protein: CASKKSATNEKLFF
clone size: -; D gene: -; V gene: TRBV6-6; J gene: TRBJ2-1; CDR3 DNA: TGTGCCAGCAGTTACGCCCTAGTCAATGAGCAGTTCTTC; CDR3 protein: CASSYALVNEQFF
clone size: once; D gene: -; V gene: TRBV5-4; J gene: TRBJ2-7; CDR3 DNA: TGTGCCAGCAGCTTGAGGGGGGGGTTCACCTACGAGCAGTACTTC; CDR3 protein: CASSLRGGFTYEQYF
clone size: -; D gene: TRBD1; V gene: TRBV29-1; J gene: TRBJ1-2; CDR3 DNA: TGCAGCGTGTCACAGGGGGCGAACTATGGCTACACCTTC; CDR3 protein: CSVSQGANYGYTF
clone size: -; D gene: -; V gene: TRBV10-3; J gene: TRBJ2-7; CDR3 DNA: TGTGCCATCAGTGAGTCACTAGCAGCCTACGAGCAGTACTTC; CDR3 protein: CAISESLAAYEQYF
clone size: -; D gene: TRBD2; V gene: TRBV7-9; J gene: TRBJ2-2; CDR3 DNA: TGTGCCAGCAGCTTTTTAGCGGGAGGTTATTCGAACACCGGGGAGCTGTTTTTT; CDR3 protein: CASSFLAGGYSNTGELFF
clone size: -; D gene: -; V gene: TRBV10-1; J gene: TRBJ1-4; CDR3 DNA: TGCGCCAGCAGCCCTGGGGGGAGGAAACTGTTTTTT; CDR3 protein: CASSPGGRKLFF
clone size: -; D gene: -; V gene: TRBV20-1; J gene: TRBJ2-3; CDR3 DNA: TGCAGTGCTAGTGGCGGTCCTAGCACAGATACGCAGTATTTT; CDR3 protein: CSASGGPSTDTQYF
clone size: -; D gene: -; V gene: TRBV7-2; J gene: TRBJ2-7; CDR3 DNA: TGTGCCAGCAGCTCATATTCCAACACCCACGAGCAGTACTTC; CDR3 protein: CASSSYSNTHEQYF
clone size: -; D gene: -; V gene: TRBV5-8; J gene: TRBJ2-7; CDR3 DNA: TGTGCCAGCAGCTTCATGATAGACTCCGAGCAGTACTTC; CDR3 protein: CASSFMIDSEQYF
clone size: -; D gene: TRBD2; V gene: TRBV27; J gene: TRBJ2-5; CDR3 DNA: TGTGCCAGCAGTATCGGACTAGCGGGAGGTGGGGCGCAAGAGACCCAGTACTTC; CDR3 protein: CASSIGLAGGGAQETQYF
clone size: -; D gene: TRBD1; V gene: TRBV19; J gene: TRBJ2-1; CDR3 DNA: TGTGCCAGTAGTACTAGACAGGGGGCTTCGAGGGTGCAGTTCTTC; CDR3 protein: CASSTRQGASRVQFF
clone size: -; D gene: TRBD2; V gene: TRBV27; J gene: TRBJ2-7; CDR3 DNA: TGTGCCAGCAGTTTATCACCAGGGACTAGTCTTTACGAGCAGTACTTC; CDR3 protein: CASSLSPGTSLYEQYF
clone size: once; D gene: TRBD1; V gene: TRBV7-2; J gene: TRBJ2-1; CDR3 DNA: TGTGCCAGCAGCGAAACGGGGACAGGGGGTTGGTATAATGAGCAGTTCTTC; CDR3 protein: CASSETGTGGWYNEQFF
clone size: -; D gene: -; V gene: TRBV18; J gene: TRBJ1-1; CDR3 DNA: TGTGCCAGCTCGCCGTCCAGAGGACAGAGTGAAGCTTTCTTT; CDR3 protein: CASSPSRGQSEAFF
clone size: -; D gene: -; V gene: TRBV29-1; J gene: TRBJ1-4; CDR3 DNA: TGCAGCGTTGAAGATCGGGGGTCAGCTAATGAAAAACTGTTTTTT; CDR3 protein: CSVEDRGSANEKLFF
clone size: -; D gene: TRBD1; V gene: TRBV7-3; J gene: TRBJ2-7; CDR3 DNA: TGTGCCAGCGGGACAGGGACGTACGAGCAGTACTTC; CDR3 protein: CASGTGTYEQYF
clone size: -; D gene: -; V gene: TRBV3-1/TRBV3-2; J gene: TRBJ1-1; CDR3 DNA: TGTGCCAGCAGCCAAGTAATAAGCGGCACTGAAGCTTTCTTT; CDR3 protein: CASSQVISGTEAFF
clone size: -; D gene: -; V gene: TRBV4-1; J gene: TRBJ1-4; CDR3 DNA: TGCGCCAGCAGAAAGGCAGGGGAAAAACTGTTTTTT; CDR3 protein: CASRKAGEKLFF
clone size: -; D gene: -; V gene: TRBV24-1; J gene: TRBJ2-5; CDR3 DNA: TGTGCCACGGTGGGCAGAGAAGAGACCCAGTACTTC; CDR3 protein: CATVGREETQYF
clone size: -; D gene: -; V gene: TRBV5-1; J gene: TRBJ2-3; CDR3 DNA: TGCGCCAGCAGCTTGACCCGAGAAGCAGATACGCAGTATTTT; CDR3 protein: CASSLTREADTQYF
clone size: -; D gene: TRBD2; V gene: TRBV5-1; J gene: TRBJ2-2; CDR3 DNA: TGCGCCAGCAGCCGCTCCATAGCGGGAGAGGGCACCGGGGAGCTGTTTTTT; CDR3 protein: CASSRSIAGEGTGELFF
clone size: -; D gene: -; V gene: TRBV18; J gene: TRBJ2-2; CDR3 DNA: TGTGCCAGCTCACAGGGAGCCGGGGAGCTGTTTTTT; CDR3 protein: CASSQGAGELFF
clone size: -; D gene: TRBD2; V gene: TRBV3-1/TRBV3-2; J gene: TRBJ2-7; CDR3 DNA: TGTGCCAGCAGCCAAGTCCTGAGGACTAGCGGTCCCTACGAGCAGTACTTC; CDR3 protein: CASSQVLRTSGPYEQYF
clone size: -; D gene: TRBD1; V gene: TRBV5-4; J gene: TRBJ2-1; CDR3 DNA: TGTGCCAGCAGCCCGGACAGGAGCTCCTACAATGAGCAGTTCTTC; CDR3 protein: CASSPDRSSYNEQFF
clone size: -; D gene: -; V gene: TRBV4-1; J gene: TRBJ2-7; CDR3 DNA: TGCGCCAGCAGCCAAGATCGGGGATACGAGCAGTACTTC; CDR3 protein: CASSQDRGYEQYF